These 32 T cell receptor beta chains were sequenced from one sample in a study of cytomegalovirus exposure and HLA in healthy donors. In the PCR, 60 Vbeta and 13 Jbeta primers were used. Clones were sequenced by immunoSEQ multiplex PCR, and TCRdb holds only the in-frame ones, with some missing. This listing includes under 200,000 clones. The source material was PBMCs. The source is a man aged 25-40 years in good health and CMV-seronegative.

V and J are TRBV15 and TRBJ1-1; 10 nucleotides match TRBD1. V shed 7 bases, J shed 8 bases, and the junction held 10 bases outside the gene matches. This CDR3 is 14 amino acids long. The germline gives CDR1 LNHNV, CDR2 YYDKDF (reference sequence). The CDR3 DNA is TGTGCCACCAACACTGGGACAGGGGAACAGGAAGCTTTCTTT. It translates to CATNTGTGEQEAFF.

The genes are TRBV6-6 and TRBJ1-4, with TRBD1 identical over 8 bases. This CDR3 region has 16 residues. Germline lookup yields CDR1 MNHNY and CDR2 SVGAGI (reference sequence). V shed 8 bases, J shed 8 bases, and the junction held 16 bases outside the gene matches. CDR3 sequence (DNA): TGTGCCAGCGGTCCCCCCCGGGCAGGGGGCAGAGAAAAACTGTTTTTT. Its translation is CASGPPRAGGREKLFF.

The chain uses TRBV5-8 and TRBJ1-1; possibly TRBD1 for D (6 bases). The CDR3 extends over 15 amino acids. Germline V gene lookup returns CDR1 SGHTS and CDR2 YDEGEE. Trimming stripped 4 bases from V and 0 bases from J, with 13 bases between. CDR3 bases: TGTGCCAGCAGCCGAGGGACATCTCTGAACACTGAAGCTTTCTTT. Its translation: CASSRGTSLNTEAFF.

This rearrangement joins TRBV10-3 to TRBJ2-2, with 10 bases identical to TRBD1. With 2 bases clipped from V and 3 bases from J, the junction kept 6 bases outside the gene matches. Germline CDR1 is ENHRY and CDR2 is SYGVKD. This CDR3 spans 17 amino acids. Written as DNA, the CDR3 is TGTGCCATCAGTGAGCCTCCGGGGACAGGGGACACCGGGGAGCTGTTTTTT. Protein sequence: CAISEPPGTGDTGELFF.

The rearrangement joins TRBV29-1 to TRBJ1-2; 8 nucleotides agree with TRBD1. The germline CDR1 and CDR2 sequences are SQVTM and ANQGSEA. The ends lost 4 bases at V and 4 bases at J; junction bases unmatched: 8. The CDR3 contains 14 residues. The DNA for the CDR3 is TGCAGCGTTGGGCCCGGGACAGGTATCTATGGCTACACCTTC. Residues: CSVGPGTGIYGYTF.

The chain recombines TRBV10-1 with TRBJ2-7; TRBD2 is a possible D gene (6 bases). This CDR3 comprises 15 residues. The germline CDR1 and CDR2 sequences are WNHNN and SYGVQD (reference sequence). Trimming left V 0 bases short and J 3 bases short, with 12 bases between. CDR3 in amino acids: CASSESGGGLYEQYF. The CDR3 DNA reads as TGCGCCAGCAGTGAGTCCGGGGGAGGACTCTACGAGCAGTACTTC.

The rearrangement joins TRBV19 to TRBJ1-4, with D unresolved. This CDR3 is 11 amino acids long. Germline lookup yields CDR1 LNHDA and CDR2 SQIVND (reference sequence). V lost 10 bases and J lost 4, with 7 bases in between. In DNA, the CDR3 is TGTGCCACTACAGTTAATGAAAAACTGTTTTTT. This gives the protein CATTVNEKLFF.

The CDR3 reads CASNRDRDNYGYTF. The DNA for the CDR3 is TGTGCCAGTAACCGGGACAGGGATAACTATGGCTACACCTTC. The V call is TRBV19, the J call TRBJ1-2; TRBD1 matches 9 bases. V shed 7 bases, J shed 1 base, and the junction held 4 bases outside the gene matches. The germline CDR1 and CDR2 sequences are LNHDA and SQIVND (reference sequence). CDR3 length: 14 residues.

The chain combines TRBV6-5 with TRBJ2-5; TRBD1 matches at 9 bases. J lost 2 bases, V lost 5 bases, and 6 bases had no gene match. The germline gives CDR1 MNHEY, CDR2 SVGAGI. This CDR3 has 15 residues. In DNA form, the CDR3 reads TGTGCCAGCAGTAAGGGACAGGGTTGGCAAGAGACCCAGTACTTC. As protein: CASSKGQGWQETQYF.

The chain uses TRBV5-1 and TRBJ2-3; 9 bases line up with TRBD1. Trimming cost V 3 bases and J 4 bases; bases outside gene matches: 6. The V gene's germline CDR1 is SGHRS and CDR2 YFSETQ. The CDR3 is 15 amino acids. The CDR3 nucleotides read TGCGCCAGCAGCTGGGGGACAGGGTTGGCAGATACGCAGTATTTT. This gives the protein CASSWGTGLADTQYF.

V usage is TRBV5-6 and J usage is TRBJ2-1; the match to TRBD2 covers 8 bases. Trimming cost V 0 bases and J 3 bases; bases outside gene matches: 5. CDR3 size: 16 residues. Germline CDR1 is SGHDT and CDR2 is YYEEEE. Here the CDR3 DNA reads TGTGCCAGCAGCTTGGGGTGGGCGGGAGGCTACAATGAGCAGTTCTTC. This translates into CASSLGWAGGYNEQFF.

The CDR3 DNA sequence: TGTGCCAGCAGCGACGCCGGAGGCCGAACTACTAACTATGGCTACACCTTC. Amino acids: CASSDAGGRTTNYGYTF. The rearrangement uses TRBV5-4 and TRBJ1-2; no firm D call. Germline V CDR1 and CDR2: SGHNT, YYREEE (reference sequence). Trimming shortened V by 4 bases and J by 0 bases, and 19 bases separated the two germline ends. The CDR3 is made up of 17 amino acids.

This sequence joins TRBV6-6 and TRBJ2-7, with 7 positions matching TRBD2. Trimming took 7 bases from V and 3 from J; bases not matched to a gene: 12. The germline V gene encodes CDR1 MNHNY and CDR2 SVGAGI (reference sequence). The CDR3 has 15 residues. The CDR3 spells CASNSRAGEIYEQYF. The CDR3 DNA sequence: TGTGCCAGCAATTCCCGTGCGGGAGAAATCTACGAGCAGTACTTC.

CDR3 residues: CASSLSAGDYNEQFF. The DNA for the CDR3 is TGTGCCAGCAGCTTAAGCGCGGGGGACTACAATGAGCAGTTCTTC. The V call is TRBV13, the J call TRBJ2-1; 7 nucleotides match TRBD2. This CDR3 has 15 residues. J was trimmed by 3 bases and V by 2 bases; bases with no gene match: 4. Germline V gene data show CDR1 as PRHDT and CDR2 as FYEKMQ (reference sequence). Complete variable domain (other parts from reference TRBV13 and TRBJ2-1): AAGVIQSPRHLIKEKRETATLKCYPIPRHDTVYWYQQGPGQDPQFLISFYEKMQSDKGSIPDRFSAQQFSDYHSELNMSSLELGDSALYFCASSLSAGDYNEQFFGPGTRLTVL.

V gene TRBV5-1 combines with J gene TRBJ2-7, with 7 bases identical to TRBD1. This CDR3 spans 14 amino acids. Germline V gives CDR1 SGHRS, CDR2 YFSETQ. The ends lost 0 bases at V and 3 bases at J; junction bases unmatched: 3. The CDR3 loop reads CASSLAGQFYEQYF. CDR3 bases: TGCGCCAGCAGCTTGGCGGGACAGTTCTACGAGCAGTACTTC.

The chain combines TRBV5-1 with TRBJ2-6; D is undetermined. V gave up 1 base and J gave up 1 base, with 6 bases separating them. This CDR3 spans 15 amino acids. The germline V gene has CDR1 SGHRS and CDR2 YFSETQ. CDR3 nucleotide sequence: TGCGCCAGCAGCTTGTTAGTTTCTGGGGCCAACGTCCTGACTTTC. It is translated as CASSLLVSGANVLTF.

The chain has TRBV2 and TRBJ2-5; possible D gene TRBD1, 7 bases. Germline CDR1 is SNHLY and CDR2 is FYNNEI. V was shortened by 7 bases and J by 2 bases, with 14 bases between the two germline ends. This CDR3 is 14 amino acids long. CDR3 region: CASNMRGQQETQYF. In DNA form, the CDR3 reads TGTGCCAGCAATATGCGGGGACAGCAAGAGACCCAGTACTTC.

This CDR3 reads CASSMDSQETQYF. DNA of the CDR3: TGTGCCAGTAGTATGGACAGCCAAGAGACCCAGTACTTC. The V and J genes are TRBV19 and TRBJ2-5, with D tentatively TRBD1 (6 bases). The CDR3 length is 13 residues. CDR1 is LNHDA, CDR2 SQIVND, per germline (reference sequence). V dropped 3 bases and J dropped 1 base, with 6 bases sitting between them.

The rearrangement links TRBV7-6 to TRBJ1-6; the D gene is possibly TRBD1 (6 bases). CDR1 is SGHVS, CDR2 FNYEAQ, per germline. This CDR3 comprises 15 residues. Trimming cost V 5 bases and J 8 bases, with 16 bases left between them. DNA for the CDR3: TGTGCCAGCAGCCACCCCCGGGGGGCACATTCACCCCTCCACTTT. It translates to CASSHPRGAHSPLHF.

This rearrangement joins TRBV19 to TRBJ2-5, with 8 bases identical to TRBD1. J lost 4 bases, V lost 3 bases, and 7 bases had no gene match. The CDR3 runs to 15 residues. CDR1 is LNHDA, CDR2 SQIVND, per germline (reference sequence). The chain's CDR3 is CASSISDREIETQYF. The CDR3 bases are TGTGCCAGTAGTATTTCGGACAGGGAGATAGAGACCCAGTACTTC.

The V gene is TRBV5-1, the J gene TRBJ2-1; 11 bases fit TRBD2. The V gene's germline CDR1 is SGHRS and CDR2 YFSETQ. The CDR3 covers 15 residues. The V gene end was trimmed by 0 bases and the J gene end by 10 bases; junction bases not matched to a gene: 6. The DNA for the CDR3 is TGCGCCAGCAGCTTGGAGGGTAGCGGGGGGGCAGAGCAGTTCTTC. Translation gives CASSLEGSGGAEQFF.

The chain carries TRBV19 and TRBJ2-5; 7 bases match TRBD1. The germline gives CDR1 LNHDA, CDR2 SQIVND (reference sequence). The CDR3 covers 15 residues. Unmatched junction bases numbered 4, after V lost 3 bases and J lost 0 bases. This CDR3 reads CASSISGGNQETQYF. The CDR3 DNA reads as TGTGCCAGTAGTATTTCAGGGGGAAACCAAGAGACCCAGTACTTC.

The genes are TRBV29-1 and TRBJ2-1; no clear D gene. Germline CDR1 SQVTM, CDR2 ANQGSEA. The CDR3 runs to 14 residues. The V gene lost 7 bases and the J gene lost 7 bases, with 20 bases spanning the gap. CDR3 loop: CSAPSTRWVNEQFF. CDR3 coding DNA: TGCAGCGCCCCAAGCACGAGGTGGGTAAATGAGCAGTTCTTC.

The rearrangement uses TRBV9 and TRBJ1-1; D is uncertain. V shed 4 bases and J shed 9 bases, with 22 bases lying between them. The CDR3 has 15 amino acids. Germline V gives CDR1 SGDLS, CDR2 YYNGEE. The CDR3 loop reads CASSSTSRVSNQAFF. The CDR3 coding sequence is TGTGCCAGCAGCTCTACGAGTCGGGTCTCCAACCAAGCTTTCTTT.

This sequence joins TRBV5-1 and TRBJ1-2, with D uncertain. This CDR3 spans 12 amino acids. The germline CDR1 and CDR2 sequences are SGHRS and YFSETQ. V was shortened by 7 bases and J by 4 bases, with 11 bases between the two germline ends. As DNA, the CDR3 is TGCGCCAGCGGAAGGGAGGGCTATGGCTACACCTTC. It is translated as CASGREGYGYTF.

CDR3 protein: CASSTLPQQANYGYTF. The CDR3 coding sequence is TGTGCCAGTAGTACCCTCCCACAACAGGCGAACTATGGCTACACCTTC. V gene TRBV19 combines with J gene TRBJ1-2; D may be TRBD1 (5 bases). The CDR3 runs to 16 residues. V shed 4 bases and J shed 2 bases, with 17 bases lying between them. Germline assignment: CDR1 LNHDA and CDR2 SQIVND (reference sequence).

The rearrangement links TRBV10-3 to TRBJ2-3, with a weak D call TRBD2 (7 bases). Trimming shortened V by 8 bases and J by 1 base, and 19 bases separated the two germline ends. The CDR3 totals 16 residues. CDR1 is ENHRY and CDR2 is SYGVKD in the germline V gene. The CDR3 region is CAIGGGPVFGTDTQYF. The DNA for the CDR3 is TGTGCCATCGGGGGGGGGCCGGTCTTCGGCACAGATACGCAGTATTTT.

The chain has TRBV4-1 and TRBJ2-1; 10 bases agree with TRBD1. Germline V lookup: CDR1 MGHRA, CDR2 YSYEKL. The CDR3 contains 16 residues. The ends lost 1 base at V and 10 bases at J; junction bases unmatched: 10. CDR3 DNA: TGCGCCAGCAGCCAAGCCTGGGACAGGGGTTCGAGGGAGCAGTTCTTC. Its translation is CASSQAWDRGSREQFF.

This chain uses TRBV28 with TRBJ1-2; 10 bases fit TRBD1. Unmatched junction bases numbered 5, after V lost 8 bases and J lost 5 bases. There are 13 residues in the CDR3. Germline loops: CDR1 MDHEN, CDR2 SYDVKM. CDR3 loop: CASEGQGIYGYTF. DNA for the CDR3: TGTGCCAGCGAGGGACAGGGGATTTATGGCTACACCTTC.

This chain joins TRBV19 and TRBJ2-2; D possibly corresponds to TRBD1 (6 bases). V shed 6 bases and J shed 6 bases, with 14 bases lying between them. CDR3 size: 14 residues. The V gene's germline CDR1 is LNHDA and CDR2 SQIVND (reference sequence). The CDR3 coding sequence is TGTGCCAGTAGCTGGGACATCTGGGCCGGGGAGCTGTTTTTT. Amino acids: CASSWDIWAGELFF. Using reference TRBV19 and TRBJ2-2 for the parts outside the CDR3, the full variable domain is DGGITQSPKYLFRKEGQNVTLSCEQNLNHDAMYWYRQDPGQGLRLIYYSQIVNDFQKGDIAEGYSVSREKKESFPLTVTSAQKNPTAFYLCASSWDIWAGELFFGEGSRLTVL.

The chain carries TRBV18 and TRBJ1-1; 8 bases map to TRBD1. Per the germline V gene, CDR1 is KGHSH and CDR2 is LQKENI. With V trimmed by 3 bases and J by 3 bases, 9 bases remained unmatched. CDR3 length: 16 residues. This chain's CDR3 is CASSPRTGSRDTEAFF. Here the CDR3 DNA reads TGTGCCAGCTCACCGCGGACAGGGAGTAGGGACACTGAAGCTTTCTTT.

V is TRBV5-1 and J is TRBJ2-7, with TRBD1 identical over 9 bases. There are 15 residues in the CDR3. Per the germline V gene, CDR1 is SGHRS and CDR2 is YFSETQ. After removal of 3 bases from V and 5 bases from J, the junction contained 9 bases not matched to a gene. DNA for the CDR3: TGCGCCAGCAGCTCCACGCTTACAGGGGGCGACGAGCAGTACTTC. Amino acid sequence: CASSSTLTGGDEQYF.